These 2 T cell receptor beta chains came from one sample sequenced in a study of T cells in Graves' hyperthyroidism and ophthalmopathy. TCR beta CDR3 sequences were amplified from RNA transcripts. The HTBI primer set was used in a first-round RT-PCR of the TCR CDR3. A single record per CDR3 protein comes from TCRdb applying MiXCR to the multiplex PCR reads. The sample holds a few hundred thousand distinct CDR3 sequences, roughly 16% seen once. Specimen: blood. Receptor source: a woman in her thirties with Graves' ophthalmopathy.

In this sample, this clonotype turned up many times. J is TRBJ1-1 and V is TRBV13; perhaps TRBD1 as D (5 bases). Trimming took off 5 bases at V and 6 bases at J, with 7 bases between the two ends. Germline V gene lookup returns CDR1 PRHDT and CDR2 FYEKMQ (reference sequence). CDR3 length: 11 residues. The CDR3 is CASSGHAEAFF. The CDR3 nucleotides read TGTGCCAGCAGCGGACACGCTGAAGCTTTCTTT.

This clonotype has a single count. Possible read error: a much larger clone is one base away. This likely comes from a read error, as the CDR3 has no conserved phenylalanine or tryptophan at its end. J is TRBJ2-1 and V is TRBV19; TRBD2 agrees at 11 bases. The CDR3 is 16 residues long. From germline, CDR1 is LNHDA and CDR2 SQIVND (reference sequence). J lost 5 bases, V lost 7 bases, and 10 bases had no gene match. DNA for the CDR3: TGTGCCAGTAAGTTAGGGGCTAGCGGGAGGCACAATGAGCAGTTCCTC. Translated, it gives CASKLGASGRHNEQFL.